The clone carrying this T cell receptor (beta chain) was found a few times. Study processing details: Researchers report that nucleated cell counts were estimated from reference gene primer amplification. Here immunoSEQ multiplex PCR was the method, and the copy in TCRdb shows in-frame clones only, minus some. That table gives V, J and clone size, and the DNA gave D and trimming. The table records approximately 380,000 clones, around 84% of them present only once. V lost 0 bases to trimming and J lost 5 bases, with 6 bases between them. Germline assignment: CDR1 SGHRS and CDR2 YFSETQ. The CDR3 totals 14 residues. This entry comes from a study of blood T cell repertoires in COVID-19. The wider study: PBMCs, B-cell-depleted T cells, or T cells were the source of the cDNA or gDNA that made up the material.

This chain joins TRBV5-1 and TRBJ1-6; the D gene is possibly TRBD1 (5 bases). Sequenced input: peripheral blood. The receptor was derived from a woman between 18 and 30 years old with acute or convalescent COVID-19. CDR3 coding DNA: TGCGCCAGCAGCTTGGGACAGAATAATTCACCCCTCCACTTT. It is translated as CASSLGQNNSPLHF.